These 18 T cell receptor beta chains came from one sample sequenced in a study of blood T cell repertoires in COVID-19. TCRdb's table, derived via immunoSEQ multiplex PCR, lists solely in-frame clones and lacks some. The sample has around 170,000 clones, roughly four fifths seen once; the top ten hold more than 7.5%. The sequencing input was peripheral blood. These receptors originate from a woman between 70 and 85 years old with COVID-19, enrolled during active disease.

This chain connects TRBV5-1 to TRBJ2-3; the D gene is possibly TRBD2 (5 bases). The CDR3 consists of 17 residues. V dropped 4 bases and J dropped 2 bases, with 20 bases sitting between them. The germline V gene has CDR1 SGHRS and CDR2 YFSETQ. The CDR3 region is CASSPPPMSGNTDTQYF. The CDR3 DNA follows: TGCGCCAGCAGCCCCCCCCCGATGTCGGGAAACACAGATACGCAGTATTTT.

The chain employs TRBV14 and TRBJ2-7; D ambiguous. The CDR3 is 15 residues long. Germline CDR1 and CDR2: SGHDN and FVKESK. The V and J ends lost 0 bases and 2 bases respectively, with 11 bases between them. The CDR3: CASSQDKAPAYEQYF. The CDR3 DNA reads as TGTGCCAGCAGCCAAGATAAAGCCCCGGCCTACGAGCAGTACTTC.

The chain joins TRBV5-1 to TRBJ1-2, with D unresolved. CDR1 is SGHRS and CDR2 is YFSETQ in the germline V gene. The V and J ends lost 3 bases and 4 bases respectively, with 10 bases between them. This CDR3 region has 13 residues. DNA of the CDR3: TGCGCCAGCAGCTCCGGGGTCTTCTATGGCTACACCTTC. Its translation is CASSSGVFYGYTF.

This chain joins TRBV28 and TRBJ1-2, with D perhaps matching TRBD1 (6 bases). Germline CDR1 MDHEN, CDR2 SYDVKM. The CDR3 has 12 residues. V lost 7 bases and J 9 bases, leaving 15 bases between the germline ends. The CDR3 DNA sequence: TGTGCCAGCAACTCAGGGGTCTCGAGCTACACCTTC. Its protein product is CASNSGVSSYTF.

The V gene is TRBV30, the J gene TRBJ2-2, with 8 nucleotides matching TRBD2. Losses at the gene ends were 1 base for V and 4 bases for J; bases not matched to a gene: 2. CDR1 is GTSNPN and CDR2 is SVGIG in the germline V gene (reference sequence). The CDR3 sequence is 14 residues long. The CDR3 DNA follows: TGTGCCTGGAGTGCGGGAGGGGGCACCGGGGAGCTGTTTTTT. Amino acid sequence: CAWSAGGGTGELFF.

The chain uses TRBV19 and TRBJ2-1; D remains unclear. Per the germline V gene, CDR1 is LNHDA and CDR2 is SQIVND (reference sequence). The germline V and J ends were trimmed by 5 bases and 1 base, with 9 bases remaining between them. The CDR3 contains 14 residues. The CDR3 DNA follows: TGTGCCAGTAGTCCCTCTCTGTCCTACAATGAGCAGTTCTTC. It is translated as CASSPSLSYNEQFF.

Many counts were recorded for this clone. The chain is built from TRBV4-3 and TRBJ2-2; maybe TRBD2 (5 bases). The CDR3 runs 13 residues. The germline gives CDR1 LGHNA, CDR2 YSLEER. V was pared by 0 bases and J by 10 bases, with 9 bases between. The CDR3 nucleotides read TGCGCCAGCAGCCAAGAGAGGGTGGAGGAGCTGTTTTTT. Amino acids: CASSQERVEELFF.

There are a few counts of this clone. The genes are TRBV7-9 and TRBJ2-7; 14 bases are shared with TRBD2. V lost 9 bases, J lost 3 bases, and 16 bases stayed unmatched. This CDR3 is built from 18 residues. Germline CDR1 reads SEHNR; CDR2 reads FQNEAQ (reference sequence). CDR3 residues: CARTEAGTSGSPYYEQYF. The CDR3 DNA follows: TGTGCCAGGACCGAAGCCGGGACTAGCGGGAGCCCATACTACGAGCAGTACTTC.

This clone was picked up one time. V usage is TRBV30 and J usage is TRBJ1-2, with unresolved D. Trimming removed 0 bases from V and 0 bases from J, with 8 bases in between. The CDR3 covers 14 residues. Germline V gene data show CDR1 as GTSNPN and CDR2 as SVGIG (reference sequence). The CDR3 loop is CAWSVGGANYGYTF. The CDR3 region has the DNA TGTGCCTGGAGTGTAGGCGGAGCTAACTATGGCTACACCTTC.

V is TRBV19 and J is TRBJ2-1, with 9 bases that match TRBD2. Trimming at V came to 1 base and at J to 9 bases, leaving 7 bases not matched to a gene. Germline loops: CDR1 LNHDA, CDR2 SQIVND (reference sequence). The CDR3 has 15 amino acids. The CDR3 here is CASSIVWREGGEQFF. CDR3 nucleotide sequence: TGTGCCAGTAGTATAGTCTGGCGGGAGGGGGGTGAGCAGTTCTTC.

V is TRBV7-9 and J is TRBJ1-2; D call uncertain. CDR3 length: 14 residues. V lost 2 bases, J lost 8 bases, and 15 bases lay in between. Looked up from germline, CDR1 is SEHNR and CDR2 is FQNEAQ (reference sequence). CDR3 sequence (DNA): TGTGCCAGCAGCTTAAGGGAGAATCCGGGAGGCTACACCTTC. It yields the protein CASSLRENPGGYTF.

This clone was observed once. The V and J genes are TRBV7-2 and TRBJ1-6; TRBD1 matches at 8 bases. CDR3 length: 15 residues. CDR1 is SGHTA, CDR2 FQGNSA, per germline. The junction had 6 bases not matched to a gene; V was cut back by 4 bases and J by 7 bases. This chain's CDR3 is CASSSPGQANSPLHF. In DNA, the CDR3 is TGTGCCAGCAGCTCCCCGGGACAGGCGAATTCACCCCTCCACTTT.

A word on this clone: In the same sample, other DNA sequences code for this CDR3. The chain links TRBV4-1 to TRBJ2-3; D uncertain. Trimming cost V 4 bases and J 6 bases, with 20 bases left between them. CDR3 length: 16 residues. Germline CDR1 and CDR2: MGHRA and YSYEKL. DNA of the CDR3: TGCGCCAGCAGCCCAACTTTTGTTTTTATGGAGGATACGCAGTATTTT. Protein sequence: CASSPTFVFMEDTQYF.

The chain uses TRBV7-8 and TRBJ2-1; 8 nucleotides agree with TRBD2. CDR1 and CDR2 (germline): SGHVS, FQNEAQ. The junction had 12 bases not matched to a gene; V was cut back by 5 bases and J by 9 bases. The CDR3 covers 15 residues. The CDR3 nucleotides read TGTGCCAGCAGCCTGCCGACTAGCGCGAGGGGTGAGCAGTTCTTC. This encodes CASSLPTSARGEQFF.

The chain joins TRBV6-2 or TRBV6-3 to TRBJ2-1; D remains unclear. This CDR3 is 17 amino acids long. Trimming took off 2 bases at V and 1 base at J, with 15 bases between the two ends. CDR1 is MNHEY, CDR2 SVGEGT, per germline. The CDR3 protein is CASSYGFASRSYNEQFF. In nucleotides, the CDR3 is TGTGCCAGCAGTTACGGTTTTGCTAGTAGGTCCTACAATGAGCAGTTCTTC.

V gene TRBV28 combines with J gene TRBJ2-2, with 8 bases that match TRBD1. V gave up 6 bases and J gave up 1 base; unmatched junction bases: 1. This CDR3 spans 14 amino acids. Germline V gene sequence: CDR1 MDHEN, CDR2 SYDVKM. CDR3 in amino acids: CASRGQGNTGELFF. The CDR3 region has the DNA TGTGCCAGCAGAGGACAGGGGAACACCGGGGAGCTGTTTTTT. Using reference TRBV28 and TRBJ2-2 for the parts outside the CDR3, the full variable domain is DVKVTQSSRYLVKRTGEKVFLECVQDMDHENMFWYRQDPGLGLRLIYFSYDVKMKEKGDIPEGYSVSREKKERFSLILESASTNQTSMYLCASRGQGNTGELFFGEGSRLTVL.

The rearrangement links TRBV19 to TRBJ1-2; no clear D. The CDR3 sequence is 14 residues long. Between the trimmed V and J ends, which lost 3 bases and 8 bases, there was a span of 16 bases. CDR1 is LNHDA and CDR2 is SQIVND in the germline V gene (reference sequence). Here the CDR3 reads CASSIVGTVEGYTF. CDR3 nucleotides: TGTGCCAGTAGTATTGTTGGCACAGTTGAAGGCTACACCTTC.

This chain joins TRBV11-2 and TRBJ2-3, with D possibly TRBD1 on 5 matching bases. The germline V gene encodes CDR1 SGHAT and CDR2 FQNNGV. The CDR3 totals 11 residues. V was cut by 1 base and J by 10 bases, with 6 bases left in between. This chain's CDR3 is CASSLAGPQYF. CDR3 nucleotide sequence: TGTGCCAGCAGCTTAGCAGGGCCGCAGTATTTT.